A single sample is the source of the 25 T cell receptor beta chains below, sequenced in a study of blood T cell repertoires in COVID-19. Clones were sequenced by immunoSEQ multiplex PCR, and TCRdb holds only the in-frame ones, with some missing. The sample holds roughly 300,000 clones, approximately 81% seen once. What was sequenced was PBMCs or T cells enriched from blood (not recorded which). All receptors come from a woman in her 50s who had recovered from COVID-19.

The V call is TRBV2, the J call TRBJ1-6; a weak D match, TRBD1 (5 bases). This CDR3 has 14 residues. Germline V lookup: CDR1 SNHLY, CDR2 FYNNEI. Between the trimmed V and J ends, which lost 6 bases and 10 bases, there was a span of 16 bases. The CDR3 sequence: CASSAPPGASPLHF. In nucleotides, the CDR3 is TGTGCCAGCAGCGCGCCTCCTGGGGCCTCACCCCTCCACTTT.

V is TRBV11-2 and J is TRBJ2-1, with TRBD1 identical over 8 bases. The junction had 2 bases not matched to a gene; V was cut back by 1 base and J by 0 bases. CDR1 is SGHAT and CDR2 is FQNNGV in the germline V gene. The CDR3 is made up of 16 amino acids. CDR3 in DNA: TGTGCCAGCAGCTTAGGACAGGGGAGCTCCTACAATGAGCAGTTCTTC. Translating gives CASSLGQGSSYNEQFF.

CDR3 nucleotide sequence: TGCGCCAGCGGGCAGGGTAGGTACGAGCAGTACTTC. Its translation: CASGQGRYEQYF. The V call is TRBV10-2, the J call TRBJ2-7; tentative D call: TRBD1 (5 bases). CDR3 length equals 12 residues. Trimming took 8 bases from V and 4 from J, leaving 12 bases between them. Germline loops: CDR1 WSHSY, CDR2 SAAADI.

There are a few counts of this clone. CDR3 nucleotides: TGCGCCAGCAGCCCGGACAGAAATCAGCCCCAGCATTTT. Translated: CASSPDRNQPQHF. V usage is TRBV4-1 and J usage is TRBJ1-5; D is perhaps TRBD1 (6 bases). V lost 4 bases and J 4 bases, leaving 8 bases between the germline ends. From germline, CDR1 is MGHRA and CDR2 YSYEKL. The CDR3 is made up of 13 amino acids.

This clone was counted only a few times. This rearrangement joins TRBV19 to TRBJ1-5; TRBD1 is a possible D gene (6 bases). V lost 6 bases to trimming and J lost 6 bases, with 12 bases between them. The CDR3 loop spans 13 amino acids. Germline CDR1 LNHDA, CDR2 SQIVND (reference sequence). DNA of the CDR3: TGTGCCAGTAGCCAGGGGTTGAGTCAGCCCCAGCATTTT. Protein sequence: CASSQGLSQPQHF.

V gene TRBV6-5 combines with J gene TRBJ1-2, with 8 bases that match TRBD1. The V gene end was trimmed by 6 bases and the J gene end by 5 bases; junction bases not matched to a gene: 5. The CDR3 is made up of 13 amino acids. CDR1 and CDR2 from the germline V gene are MNHEY and SVGAGI. This chain's CDR3 is CASRGQDWYGYTF. The CDR3 DNA is TGTGCCAGCAGGGGACAGGATTGGTATGGCTACACCTTC.

The chain employs TRBV27 and TRBJ1-6; no reliable D call. The V and J ends lost 2 bases and 9 bases respectively, with 11 bases between them. This CDR3 has 14 amino acids. CDR1 and CDR2 (germline): MNHEY, SMNVEV (reference sequence). CDR3 in DNA: TGTGCCAGCAGTTTAAGAGGGCCAACTTCACCCCTCCACTTT. Encoded protein: CASSLRGPTSPLHF.

The chain carries TRBV10-1 and TRBJ1-5; 8 bases agree with TRBD1. V trimming: 6 bases; J trimming: 2 bases; junction bases outside the gene matches: 3. Germline V gives CDR1 WNHNN, CDR2 SYGVQD (reference sequence). The CDR3 sequence is 14 residues long. CDR3 residues: CASSKDRGNQPQHF. DNA of the CDR3: TGCGCCAGCAGCAAGGACAGGGGCAATCAGCCCCAGCATTTT.

Concerning this clone itself: The same CDR3 can be traced to other DNA sequences in this sample. The chain links TRBV11-2 to TRBJ2-5; D may be TRBD1 (5 bases). Trimming stripped 5 bases from V and 2 bases from J, with 15 bases between. The CDR3 consists of 15 residues. The germline V gene has CDR1 SGHAT and CDR2 FQNNGV. The DNA of the CDR3 is TGTGCCAGCAGCACCGCCCGGACATTACAAGAGACCCAGTACTTC. This gives the protein CASSTARTLQETQYF.

The chain employs TRBV5-5 and TRBJ1-4; D is possibly TRBD1 (5 bases). CDR1 SGHKS and CDR2 YYEKEE come from the germline V gene (reference sequence). This CDR3 contains 14 residues. Trimming removed 4 bases from V and 8 bases from J, with 15 bases in between. The CDR3 protein is CASSQAGREEKLFF. CDR3 coding DNA: TGTGCCAGCAGCCAGGCCGGCAGGGAAGAAAAACTGTTTTTT.

V and J are TRBV28 and TRBJ1-1; D is uncertain. Per germline, CDR1 MDHEN and CDR2 SYDVKM. V was cut by 1 base and J by 6 bases, with 12 bases left in between. The CDR3 length is 14 residues. Here the CDR3 reads CASSLLSPRPEAFF. The CDR3 DNA is TGTGCCAGCAGTTTATTATCCCCGCGCCCTGAAGCTTTCTTT.

This rearrangement joins TRBV23-1 to TRBJ2-6, with D tentatively TRBD2 (5 bases). TRBV23-1 carries the ORF label, with uncertain function. This CDR3 has 16 residues. V was shortened by 3 bases and J by 1 base, with 10 bases between the two germline ends. CDR3 residues: CASSQSTGSGANVLTF. CDR3 bases: TGCGCCAGCAGTCAGTCTACGGGATCTGGGGCCAACGTCCTGACTTTC.

This clone was observed a handful of times. The V and J genes are TRBV4-1 and TRBJ1-1; 7 bases line up with TRBD1. CDR1 is MGHRA and CDR2 is YSYEKL in the germline V gene. The junction had 7 bases not matched to a gene; V was cut back by 1 base and J by 8 bases. The CDR3 is 14 residues long. This CDR3 reads CASSQGRGRREAFF. DNA of the CDR3: TGCGCCAGCAGCCAAGGCAGGGGGAGGAGGGAAGCTTTCTTT.

A few counts support this clone. The chain joins TRBV30 to TRBJ1-5, with D perhaps matching TRBD1 (5 bases). CDR1 GTSNPN and CDR2 SVGIG come from the germline V gene (reference sequence). There are 14 residues in the CDR3. V was cut by 1 base and J by 5 bases, with 12 bases left in between. The CDR3 DNA reads TGTGCCTGGAGTGAGTCAGGGTTGGATCAGCCCCAGCATTTT. As protein: CAWSESGLDQPQHF. Full variable domain (outside the CDR3, taken from reference TRBV30 and TRBJ1-5): SQTIHQWPATLVQPVGSPLSLECTVEGTSNPNLYWYRQAAGRGLQLLFYSVGIGQISSEVPQNLSASRPQDRQFILSSKKLLLSDSGFYLCAWSESGLDQPQHFGDGTRLSIL.

The J gene is TRBJ1-1, the V gene TRBV7-9; D is possibly TRBD1 (5 bases). Trimming removed 5 bases at V and 3 bases at J, with 13 bases between. This CDR3 is 14 amino acids long. Germline V gene lookup returns CDR1 SEHNR and CDR2 FQNEAQ (reference sequence). The CDR3 reads CASSAAGEYTEAFF. For the CDR3, the DNA is TGTGCCAGCAGCGCTGCGGGGGAATACACTGAAGCTTTCTTT.

The V call is TRBV6-5, the J call TRBJ1-1, with a tentative D call TRBD1 (6 bases). This CDR3 spans 12 amino acids. V shed 6 bases and J shed 7 bases, with 12 bases lying between them. Germline V gene lookup returns CDR1 MNHEY and CDR2 SVGAGI. CDR3 region: CASRKGEGEAFF. The CDR3 DNA sequence: TGTGCCAGCAGGAAGGGGGAGGGTGAAGCTTTCTTT.

The V and J genes are TRBV6-5 and TRBJ2-7, with D possibly matching TRBD1 (5 bases). Trimming took off 8 bases at V and 2 bases at J, with 10 bases between the two ends. CDR1 and CDR2 from the germline V gene are MNHEY and SVGAGI. The CDR3 extends over 12 amino acids. CDR3 sequence (DNA): TGTGCCAGCGCAGGGTATACCTACGAGCAGTACTTC. Its translation is CASAGYTYEQYF.

Written as DNA, the CDR3 is TGCGCCAGCAGCCTACTCAGGGAGGGCAATGAGCAGTTCTTC. It codes for CASSLLREGNEQFF. The genes are TRBV4-1 and TRBJ2-1, with 7 bases aligning to TRBD2. With 4 bases clipped from V and 6 bases from J, the junction kept 6 bases outside the gene matches. CDR1 is MGHRA, CDR2 YSYEKL, per germline. CDR3 length: 14 amino acids.

V gene TRBV2 combines with J gene TRBJ2-3; 7 nucleotides match TRBD1. J was trimmed by 4 bases and V by 9 bases; bases with no gene match: 13. CDR3 length: 15 amino acids. Germline V lookup: CDR1 SNHLY, CDR2 FYNNEI. CDR3 sequence reads: CASSWGHRGSDTQYF. In nucleotides, the CDR3 is TGTGCCAGTAGTTGGGGACACAGGGGATCAGATACGCAGTATTTT. The whole variable domain, filled in from reference TRBV2 and TRBJ2-3, reads EPEVTQTPSHQVTQMGQEVILRCVPISNHLYFYWYRQILGQKVEFLVSFYNNEISEKSEIFDDQFSVERPDGSNFTLKIRSTKLEDSAMYFCASSWGHRGSDTQYFGPGTRLTVL.

The CDR3 DNA reads TGCGCCAGCAGCGTAGAACAGGGGACCTCTGGAAACACCATATATTTT. This codes for CASSVEQGTSGNTIYF. The chain carries TRBV5-1 and TRBJ1-3; 7 bases are a match to TRBD1. CDR1 is SGHRS, CDR2 YFSETQ, per germline. V dropped 4 bases and J dropped 0; count of bases not matched to a gene: 7. The CDR3 length is 16 residues.

J is TRBJ2-3 and V is TRBV9, with TRBD1 as a possible D gene (5 bases). V lost 0 bases and J lost 0, with 5 bases in between. This CDR3 is 14 amino acids long. Germline CDR1 is SGDLS and CDR2 is YYNGEE. The chain's CDR3 is CASSVAGSTDTQYF. The CDR3 bases are TGTGCCAGCAGCGTAGCAGGGAGCACAGATACGCAGTATTTT.

V and J are TRBV14 and TRBJ1-1; D ambiguous. Germline V CDR1 and CDR2: SGHDN, FVKESK. The V gene lost 4 bases and the J gene lost 1 base, with 7 bases spanning the gap. The CDR3 spans 13 residues. The CDR3 reads CASSPHKNTEAFF. As DNA, the CDR3 is TGTGCCAGCAGCCCCCACAAGAACACTGAAGCTTTCTTT. The full variable domain, in which reference TRBV14 and TRBJ1-1 provide the parts outside the CDR3, is EAGVTQFPSHSVIEKGQTVTLRCDPISGHDNLYWYRRVMGKEIKFLLHFVKESKQDESGMPNNRFLAERTGGTYSTLKVQPAELEDSGVYFCASSPHKNTEAFFGQGTRLTVV.

The J gene is TRBJ1-2, the V gene TRBV5-1, with D maybe TRBD1 (5 bases). Per germline, CDR1 SGHRS and CDR2 YFSETQ. This CDR3 has 15 amino acids. Deletions cut 0 bases from V and 1 base from J, with 10 bases between. CDR3: CASSLAGGYNYGYTF. In DNA, the CDR3 is TGCGCCAGCAGCTTGGCCGGGGGTTATAACTATGGCTACACCTTC. Combining the CDR3 with reference TRBV5-1 and TRBJ1-2 gives the whole variable domain KAGVTQTPRYLIKTRGQQVTLSCSPISGHRSVSWYQQTPGQGLQFLFEYFSETQRNKGNFPGRFSGRQFSNSRSEMNVSTLELGDSALYLCASSLAGGYNYGYTFGSGTRLTVV.

This rearrangement joins TRBV6-5 to TRBJ1-1; a possible D gene is TRBD1 (5 bases). Germline loops: CDR1 MNHEY, CDR2 SVGAGI. This CDR3 has 14 residues. V lost 10 bases, J lost 0 bases, and 15 bases lay in between. This CDR3 reads CATRGGMVNTEAFF. CDR3 DNA sequence: TGTGCCACCCGGGGGGGGATGGTGAACACTGAAGCTTTCTTT.

The gene calls are TRBV24-1 and TRBJ1-1, with D hard to call. CDR1 and CDR2 from the germline V gene are KGHDR and SFDVKD. Trimming cost V 6 bases and J 4 bases, with 11 bases left between them. CDR3 size: 13 residues. The CDR3 DNA is TGTGCCACCAGTAACCCCCCGGGCACTGAAGCTTTCTTT. The encoded protein is CATSNPPGTEAFF.